Shown below are 16 T cell receptor beta chains from a single sample sequenced in a study of response to subunit inactivated influenza vaccine. MiXCR, applied by TCRdb to the RT-PCR reads, yields one record per CDR3 protein. The sample carries about 190,000 distinct CDR3 sequences, over 13% recorded once. The sequencing used CD8+ T cells sorted from PBMCs, collected around 5 days after vaccination. The receptors stem from a middle-aged man who received an inactivated influenza vaccine.

The V call is TRBV7-3, the J call TRBJ2-1; 8 positions match TRBD2. The trim removed 3 bases at V and 9 bases at J, leaving 13 bases unmatched. Germline-derived CDR1 and CDR2 are SGHTA and FQGTGA. The CDR3 consists of 16 residues. The CDR3 protein is CASSFVSAGVKGEQFF. CDR3 sequence (DNA): TGTGCCAGCAGCTTTGTATCAGCGGGAGTAAAGGGTGAGCAGTTCTTC.

The rearrangement links TRBV6-1 to TRBJ2-1, with a tentative D call TRBD2 (7 bases). Germline-derived CDR1 and CDR2 are MNHNS and SASEGT. The CDR3 is made up of 15 amino acids. Trimming removed 6 bases from V and 3 bases from J, with 15 bases in between. The CDR3 loop reads CASRIPGGIYNEQFF. The CDR3, as DNA: TGTGCCAGCAGAATCCCGGGGGGCATCTACAATGAGCAGTTCTTC.

This sequence joins TRBV20-1 and TRBJ2-7; 8 bases align to TRBD2. Germline V CDR1 and CDR2: DFQATT, SNEGSKA (reference sequence). The CDR3 runs to 13 residues. J was trimmed by 2 bases and V by 6 bases; bases with no gene match: 6. CDR3 loop: CSARRREAYEQYF. Written as DNA, the CDR3 is TGCAGTGCCAGGAGGCGGGAGGCCTACGAGCAGTACTTC.

This clonotype appeared a few times. J is TRBJ2-2 and V is TRBV4-2, with D uncertain. Germline loops: CDR1 LGHNA, CDR2 YNFKEQ. The CDR3 contains 18 residues. Deletions cut 0 bases from V and 7 bases from J, with 21 bases between. The CDR3 region has the DNA TGTGCCAGCAGCCAAGATCTTTTCGGGCTGATTGGTATCGGGGAGCTGTTTTTT. It is translated as CASSQDLFGLIGIGELFF.

This clonotype has a handful of counts. This sequence joins TRBV7-8 and TRBJ2-3; the D gene could be TRBD1 or TRBD2 (5 bases each). V was pared by 2 bases and J by 4 bases, with 16 bases between. Germline lookup yields CDR1 SGHVS and CDR2 FQNEAQ. The CDR3 extends over 16 amino acids. The CDR3 reads CASSLWGQEVSDTQYF. The CDR3 DNA follows: TGTGCCAGCAGCTTATGGGGCCAGGAGGTCTCAGATACGCAGTATTTT.

The V and J genes are TRBV20-1 and TRBJ2-2; the D call may be TRBD1 or TRBD2 (5 bases each). CDR3 length equals 15 residues. Per germline, CDR1 DFQATT and CDR2 SNEGSKA (reference sequence). V gave up 0 bases and J gave up 2 bases, with 10 bases separating them. CDR3 region: CSARDLGDNTGELFF. The CDR3 nucleotides read TGCAGTGCTAGAGATCTGGGGGATAACACCGGGGAGCTGTTTTTT.

The V and J genes are TRBV7-9 and TRBJ2-7; D uncertain. V was trimmed by 5 bases and J by 0 bases, leaving 14 bases between them. CDR1 is SEHNR, CDR2 FQNEAQ, per germline (reference sequence). This CDR3 region has 15 residues. CDR3 sequence reads: CASSPIKLGSYEQYF. In nucleotides, the CDR3 is TGTGCCAGCAGCCCTATAAAATTGGGCTCCTACGAGCAGTACTTC.

Only a few counts were recorded for this clonotype. This rearrangement joins TRBV3-1 to TRBJ2-2; D gene unclear. The CDR3 loop spans 14 amino acids. The V end was cut by 1 base, the J end by 6 bases, with 9 bases between. The germline gives CDR1 LGHDT, CDR2 YNNKEL (reference sequence). The CDR3 is CASSQAHSPGELFF. The CDR3 coding sequence is TGTGCCAGCAGCCAAGCTCATTCCCCCGGGGAGCTGTTTTTT.

This clonotype has only a few counts. CDR3 loop: CAAGGPGQGNSPLHF. CDR3 nucleotide sequence: TGTGCCGCTGGGGGGCCTGGACAGGGGAATTCACCCCTCCACTTT. V usage is TRBV15 and J usage is TRBJ1-6, with 9 bases that match TRBD1. CDR1 is LNHNV and CDR2 is YYDKDF in the germline V gene (reference sequence). The V gene end was trimmed by 11 bases and the J gene end by 7 bases; junction bases not matched to a gene: 12. The CDR3 extends over 15 amino acids. Full variable domain (remainder filled in from reference TRBV15 and TRBJ1-6): DAMVIQNPRYQVTQFGKPVTLSCSQTLNHNVMYWYQQKSSQAPKLLFHYYDKDFNNEADTPDNFQSRRPNTSFCFLDIRSPGLGDTAMYLCAAGGPGQGNSPLHFGNGTRLTVT.

This clonotype was seen repeatedly, ten times or more. V and J are TRBV12-3 or TRBV12-4 and TRBJ2-5, with 8 bases identical to TRBD1. The CDR3 extends over 17 amino acids. Trimming at V came to 6 bases and at J to 1 base, leaving 13 bases not matched to a gene. CDR3 amino acids: CASSHGQGFTSQETQYF. The CDR3, as DNA: TGTGCCAGCAGCCACGGACAGGGATTCACGAGCCAAGAGACCCAGTACTTC.

There are many counts of this clonotype. This chain uses TRBV12-3 or TRBV12-4 with TRBJ2-1, with D possibly being TRBD2 (5 bases). The length of the CDR3 is 14 residues. V dropped 7 bases and J dropped 1 base, with 11 bases sitting between them. CDR3 bases: TGTGCCAGCATCCCCGGAGGATCCTACAATGAGCAGTTCTTC. It codes for CASIPGGSYNEQFF.

This chain connects TRBV14 to TRBJ2-6, with unresolved D. Germline values: CDR1 SGHDN, CDR2 FVKESK. The V end lost 1 base, the J end lost 2 bases, and 12 bases lay between the germline ends. CDR3 length equals 17 residues. The CDR3 protein is CASSQGISGTGANVLTF. Written as DNA, the CDR3 is TGTGCCAGCAGCCAAGGTATTTCCGGAACTGGGGCCAACGTCCTGACTTTC.

The gene calls are TRBV6-2 or TRBV6-3 and TRBJ1-1; D not certain. CDR1 MNHEY and CDR2 SVGEGT come from the germline V gene. The CDR3 has 13 residues. V was trimmed by 8 bases and J by 5 bases, leaving 15 bases between them. CDR3 protein: CASLGSKGTEAFF. The CDR3 bases are TGTGCCAGCCTGGGCAGTAAGGGAACTGAAGCTTTCTTT.

V is TRBV6-2 or TRBV6-3 and J is TRBJ2-1, with a possible D match to TRBD2 (6 bases). Germline CDR1 is MNHEY and CDR2 is SVGEGT. The CDR3 loop spans 14 amino acids. The V gene lost 4 bases and the J gene lost 4 bases, with 11 bases spanning the gap. This chain's CDR3 is CASSFLASYNEQFF. The CDR3 DNA sequence: TGTGCCAGCAGTTTCCTAGCGTCTTACAATGAGCAGTTCTTC.

This sequence joins TRBV5-1 and TRBJ1-1, with 8 bases matching TRBD1. The CDR3 consists of 18 residues. The V gene's germline CDR1 is SGHRS and CDR2 YFSETQ. V was pared by 0 bases and J by 4 bases, with 14 bases of the junction left unmatched. CDR3 sequence: CASSLGSGPGGSGTEAFF. CDR3 nucleotide sequence: TGCGCCAGCAGCTTGGGTTCCGGGCCAGGGGGCTCCGGCACTGAAGCTTTCTTT.

This clonotype turned up a few times. V usage is TRBV20-1 and J usage is TRBJ1-5; 10 bases match TRBD1. Germline assignment: CDR1 DFQATT and CDR2 SNEGSKA (reference sequence). J was trimmed by 3 bases and V by 2 bases; bases with no gene match: 7. This CDR3 is built from 16 residues. The CDR3 DNA is TGCAGTGCTAGAAAATACGGGACAGGGGACAATCAGCCCCAGCATTTT. Amino acids: CSARKYGTGDNQPQHF.